The entry below describes one TCR beta chain. Its specificity is not known. Generated by immunoSEQ multiplex PCR, the TCRdb table keeps only in-frame clones and is missing some. The profile shows about 97,000 clones, 90% of them singletons. These data belong to a study of graft-versus-host responses after intestinal transplantation. Across the whole study: Isolated intestinal, liver-intestinal, or multivisceral transplants were what recipients had. Study outcomes and limitations: In patients with graft-donor T cell macrochimerism, allograft graft-versus-host to host-versus-graft clonal ratios were high. Marrow from the recipient contained GvH clones, some of which had appeared first in ileum or blood. Early after transplant, HvG clones declined as circulating GvH clones peaked.

This sample comprised PBMCs, obtained 450 to 480 days after intestinal transplant. This sequence originates from a human patient who received an intestinal transplant, so some T cells may come from the graft donor.

Here the CDR3 reads CASSLASTPPNIQYF. As DNA, the CDR3 is TGCGCCAGCAGCTTGGCCAGCACGCCCCCAAACATTCAGTACTTC. The chain links TRBV5-1 to TRBJ2-4; no definite D call. The V gene lost 0 bases and the J gene lost 6 bases, with 13 bases spanning the gap. Germline V CDR1 and CDR2: SGHRS, YFSETQ. This CDR3 is built from 15 residues. The full variable domain, rest sourced from reference TRBV5-1 and TRBJ2-4, is KAGVTQTPRYLIKTRGQQVTLSCSPISGHRSVSWYQQTPGQGLQFLFEYFSETQRNKGNFPGRFSGRQFSNSRSEMNVSTLELGDSALYLCASSLASTPPNIQYFGAGTRLSVL.